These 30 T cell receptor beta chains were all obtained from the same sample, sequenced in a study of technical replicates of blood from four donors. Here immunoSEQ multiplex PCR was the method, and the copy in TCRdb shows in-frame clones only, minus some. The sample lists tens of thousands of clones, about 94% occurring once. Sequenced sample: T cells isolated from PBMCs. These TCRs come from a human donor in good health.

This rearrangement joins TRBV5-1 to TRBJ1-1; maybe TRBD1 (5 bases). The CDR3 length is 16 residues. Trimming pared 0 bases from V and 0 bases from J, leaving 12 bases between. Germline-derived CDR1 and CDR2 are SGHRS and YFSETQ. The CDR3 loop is CASSLVGGGMNTEAFF. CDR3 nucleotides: TGCGCCAGCAGCTTGGTCGGGGGAGGCATGAACACTGAAGCTTTCTTT.

The CDR3 protein is CASSDRGNQPQHF. The CDR3 nucleotides are TGTGCCAGCAGCGACAGGGGCAATCAGCCCCAGCATTTT. V and J are TRBV6-6 and TRBJ1-5; 7 positions agree with TRBD1. The V gene's germline CDR1 is MNHNY and CDR2 SVGAGI (reference sequence). CDR3 length: 13 amino acids. J lost 2 bases, V lost 6 bases, and 1 base had no gene match.

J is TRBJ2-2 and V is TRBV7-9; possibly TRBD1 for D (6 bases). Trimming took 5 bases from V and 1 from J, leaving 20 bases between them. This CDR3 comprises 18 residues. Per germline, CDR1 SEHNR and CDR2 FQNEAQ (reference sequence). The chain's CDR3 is CASSQQPPGQKNTGELFF. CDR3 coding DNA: TGTGCCAGCAGCCAACAACCCCCGGGACAAAAGAACACCGGGGAGCTGTTTTTT.

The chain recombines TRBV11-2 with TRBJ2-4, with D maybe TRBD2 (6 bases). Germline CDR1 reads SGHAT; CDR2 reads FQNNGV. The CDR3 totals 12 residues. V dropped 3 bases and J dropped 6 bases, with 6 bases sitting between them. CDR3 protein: CASSFSGNIQYF. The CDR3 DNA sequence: TGTGCCAGCAGCTTTAGCGGAAACATTCAGTACTTC.

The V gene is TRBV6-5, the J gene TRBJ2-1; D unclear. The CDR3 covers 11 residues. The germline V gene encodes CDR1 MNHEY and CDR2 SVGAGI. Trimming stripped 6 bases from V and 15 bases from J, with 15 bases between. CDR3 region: CASRTTDHTFF. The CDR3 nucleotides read TGTGCCAGCAGAACCACAGATCACACGTTCTTC.

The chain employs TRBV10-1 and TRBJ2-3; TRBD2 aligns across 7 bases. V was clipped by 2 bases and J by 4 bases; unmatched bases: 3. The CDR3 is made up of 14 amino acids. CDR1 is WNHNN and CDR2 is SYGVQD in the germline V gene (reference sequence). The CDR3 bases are TGCGCCAGCAGTGAGGGGGAGGGTGCAGATACGCAGTATTTT. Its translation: CASSEGEGADTQYF.

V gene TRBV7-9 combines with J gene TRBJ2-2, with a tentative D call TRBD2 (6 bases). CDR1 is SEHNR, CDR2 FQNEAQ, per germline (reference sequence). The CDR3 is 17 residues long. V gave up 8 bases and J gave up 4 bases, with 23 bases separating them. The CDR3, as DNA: TGTGCCAGCCAGGAAATCTACGGAGGGGTGGGCACCGGGGAGCTGTTTTTT. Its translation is CASQEIYGGVGTGELFF.

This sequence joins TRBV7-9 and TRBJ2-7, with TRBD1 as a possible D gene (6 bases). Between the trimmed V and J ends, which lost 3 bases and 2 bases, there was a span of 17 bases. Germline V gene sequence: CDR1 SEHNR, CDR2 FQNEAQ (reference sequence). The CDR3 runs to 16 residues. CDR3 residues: CASSLGWGHDPYEQYF. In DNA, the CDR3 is TGTGCCAGCAGCTTGGGCTGGGGACATGACCCCTACGAGCAGTACTTC.

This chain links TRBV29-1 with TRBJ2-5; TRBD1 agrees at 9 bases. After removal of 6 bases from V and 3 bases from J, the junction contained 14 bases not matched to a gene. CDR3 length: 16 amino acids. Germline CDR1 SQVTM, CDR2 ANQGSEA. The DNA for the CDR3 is TGCAGCGTAGAACCGGGACAGGGTTTTTGGGAAGAGACCCAGTACTTC. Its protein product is CSVEPGQGFWEETQYF.

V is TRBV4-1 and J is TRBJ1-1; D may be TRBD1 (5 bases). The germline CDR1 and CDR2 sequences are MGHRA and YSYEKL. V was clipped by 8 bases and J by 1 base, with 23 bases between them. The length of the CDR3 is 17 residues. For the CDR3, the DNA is TGCGCCAGCTCCCGGACGACAGACCAACTCGGGAACACTGAAGCTTTCTTT. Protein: CASSRTTDQLGNTEAFF.

The CDR3 sequence is CASSEGGGGTEAFF. The DNA of the CDR3 is TGTGCCAGCAGTGAAGGCGGCGGGGGCACTGAAGCTTTCTTT. The rearrangement links TRBV6-1 to TRBJ1-1, with a weak D call TRBD1 (5 bases). The V gene's germline CDR1 is MNHNS and CDR2 SASEGT. V was clipped by 1 base and J by 4 bases, with 10 bases between them. The CDR3 is 14 residues long.

CDR3 bases: TGTGCCAGCAGTTACTTTTCCAGACTCGATCAGCCCCAGCATTTT. It is translated as CASSYFSRLDQPQHF. The chain combines TRBV6-5 with TRBJ1-5; no clear D. The CDR3 extends over 15 amino acids. Germline V lookup: CDR1 MNHEY, CDR2 SVGAGI. V lost 1 base and J 5 bases, leaving 12 bases between the germline ends.

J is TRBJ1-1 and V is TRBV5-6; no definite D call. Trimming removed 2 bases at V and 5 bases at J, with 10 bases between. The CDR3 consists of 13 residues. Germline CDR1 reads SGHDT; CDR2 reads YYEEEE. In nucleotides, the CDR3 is TGTGCCAGCAGCTTAAGAGGGCGTACTGAAGCTTTCTTT. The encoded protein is CASSLRGRTEAFF.

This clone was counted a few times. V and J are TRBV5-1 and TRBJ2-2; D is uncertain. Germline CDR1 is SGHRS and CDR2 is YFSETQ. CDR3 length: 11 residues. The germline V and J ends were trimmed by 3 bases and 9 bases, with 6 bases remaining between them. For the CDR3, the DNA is TGCGCCAGCAGCTCGGGTTGGGAGCTGTTTTTT. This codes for CASSSGWELFF. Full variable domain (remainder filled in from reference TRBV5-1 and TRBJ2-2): KAGVTQTPRYLIKTRGQQVTLSCSPISGHRSVSWYQQTPGQGLQFLFEYFSETQRNKGNFPGRFSGRQFSNSRSEMNVSTLELGDSALYLCASSSGWELFFGEGSRLTVL.

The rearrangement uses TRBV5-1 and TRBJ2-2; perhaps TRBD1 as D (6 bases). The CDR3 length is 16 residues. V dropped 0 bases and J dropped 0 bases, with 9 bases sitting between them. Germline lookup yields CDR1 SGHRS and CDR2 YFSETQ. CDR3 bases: TGCGCCAGCAGCTTGGAAGGACAGACGAACACCGGGGAGCTGTTTTTT. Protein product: CASSLEGQTNTGELFF.

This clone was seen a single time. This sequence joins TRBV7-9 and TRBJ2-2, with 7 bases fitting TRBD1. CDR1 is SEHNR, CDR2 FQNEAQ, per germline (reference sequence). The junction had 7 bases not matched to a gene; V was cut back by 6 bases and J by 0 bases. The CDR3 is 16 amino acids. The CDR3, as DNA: TGTGCCAGCAGGACAGACAGGGCTACGAACACCGGGGAGCTGTTTTTT. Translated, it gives CASRTDRATNTGELFF.

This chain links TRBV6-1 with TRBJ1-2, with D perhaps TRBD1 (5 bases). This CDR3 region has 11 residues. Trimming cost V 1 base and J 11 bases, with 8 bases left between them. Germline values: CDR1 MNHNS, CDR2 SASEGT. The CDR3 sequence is CASSEEGSYTF. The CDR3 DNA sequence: TGTGCCAGCAGTGAAGAGGGGTCTTACACCTTC.

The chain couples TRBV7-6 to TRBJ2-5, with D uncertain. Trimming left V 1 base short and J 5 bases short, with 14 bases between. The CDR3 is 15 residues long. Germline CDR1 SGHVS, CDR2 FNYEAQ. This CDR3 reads CASSLVETELETQYF. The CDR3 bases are TGTGCCAGCAGCTTAGTGGAGACGGAGCTGGAGACCCAGTACTTC.

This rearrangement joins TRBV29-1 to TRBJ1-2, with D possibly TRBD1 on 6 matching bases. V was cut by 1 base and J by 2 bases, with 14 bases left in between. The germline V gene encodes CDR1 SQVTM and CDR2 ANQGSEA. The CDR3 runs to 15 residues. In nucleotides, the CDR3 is TGCAGCGTTGAAGGCTCCGGGACACTGAACTATGGCTACACCTTC. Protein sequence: CSVEGSGTLNYGYTF. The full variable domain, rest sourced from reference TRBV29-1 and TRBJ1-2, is SAVISQKPSRDICQRGTSLTIQCQVDSQVTMMFWYRQQPGQSLTLIATANQGSEATYESGFVIDKFPISRPNLTFSTLTVSNMSPEDSSIYLCSVEGSGTLNYGYTFGSGTRLTVV.

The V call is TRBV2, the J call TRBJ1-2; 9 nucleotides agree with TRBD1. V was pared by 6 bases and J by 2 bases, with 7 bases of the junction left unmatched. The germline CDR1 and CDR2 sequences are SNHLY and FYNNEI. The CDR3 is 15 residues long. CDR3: CASSRPGTGNYGYTF. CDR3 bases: TGTGCCAGCAGCCGTCCCGGGACAGGGAACTATGGCTACACCTTC.

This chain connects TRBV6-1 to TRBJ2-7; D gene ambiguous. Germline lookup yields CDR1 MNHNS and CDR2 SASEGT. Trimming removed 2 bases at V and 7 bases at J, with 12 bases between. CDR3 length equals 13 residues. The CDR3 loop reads CASSEQVPWEQYF. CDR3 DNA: TGTGCCAGCAGTGAACAGGTTCCGTGGGAGCAGTACTTC.

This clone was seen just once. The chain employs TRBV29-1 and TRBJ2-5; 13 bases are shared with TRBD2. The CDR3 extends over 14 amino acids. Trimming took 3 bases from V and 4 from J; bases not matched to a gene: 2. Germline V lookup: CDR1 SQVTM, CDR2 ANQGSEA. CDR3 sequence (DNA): TGCAGCGTTGAGAGACTAGCGGGAGGAGAGACCCAGTACTTC. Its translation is CSVERLAGGETQYF.

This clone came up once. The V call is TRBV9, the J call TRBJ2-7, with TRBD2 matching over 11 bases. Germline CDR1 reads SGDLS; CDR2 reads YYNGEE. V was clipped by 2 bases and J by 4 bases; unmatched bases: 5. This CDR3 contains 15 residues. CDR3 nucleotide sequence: TGTGCCAGCAGCGTCTCTAGCGGGAGGTTGTACGAGCAGTACTTC. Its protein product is CASSVSSGRLYEQYF.

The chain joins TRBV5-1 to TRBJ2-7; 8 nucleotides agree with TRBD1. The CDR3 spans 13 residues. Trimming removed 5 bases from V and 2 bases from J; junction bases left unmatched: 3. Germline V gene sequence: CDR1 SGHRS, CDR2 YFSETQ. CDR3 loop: CASRTDRAYEQYF. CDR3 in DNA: TGCGCCAGCAGGACGGACAGGGCCTACGAGCAGTACTTC.

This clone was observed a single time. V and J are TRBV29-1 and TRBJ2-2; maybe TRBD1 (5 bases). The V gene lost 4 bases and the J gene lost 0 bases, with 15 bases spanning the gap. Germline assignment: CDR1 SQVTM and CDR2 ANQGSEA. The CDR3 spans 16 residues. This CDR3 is CSVVNSGSANTGELFF. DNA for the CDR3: TGCAGCGTTGTAAACTCAGGGTCGGCGAACACCGGGGAGCTGTTTTTT.

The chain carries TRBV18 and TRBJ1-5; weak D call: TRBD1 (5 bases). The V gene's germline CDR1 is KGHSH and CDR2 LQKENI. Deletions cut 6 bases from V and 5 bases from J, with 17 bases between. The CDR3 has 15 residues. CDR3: CASSPSWGGDQPQHF. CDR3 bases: TGTGCCAGCTCCCCGTCTTGGGGCGGAGATCAGCCCCAGCATTTT. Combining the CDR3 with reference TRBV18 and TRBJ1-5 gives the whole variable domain NAGVMQNPRHLVRRRGQEARLRCSPMKGHSHVYWYRQLPEEGLKFMVYLQKENIIDESGMPKERFSAEFPKEGPSILRIQQVVRGDSAAYFCASSPSWGGDQPQHFGDGTRLSIL.

DNA of the CDR3: TGCGCCAGCAGCCAAGAATGGGCAGGGGACTATGGCTACACCTTC. Translation gives CASSQEWAGDYGYTF. The chain joins TRBV4-1 to TRBJ1-2; D is perhaps TRBD1 (6 bases). Germline-derived CDR1 and CDR2 are MGHRA and YSYEKL. The CDR3 covers 15 residues. V gave up 0 bases and J gave up 3 bases, with 11 bases separating them.

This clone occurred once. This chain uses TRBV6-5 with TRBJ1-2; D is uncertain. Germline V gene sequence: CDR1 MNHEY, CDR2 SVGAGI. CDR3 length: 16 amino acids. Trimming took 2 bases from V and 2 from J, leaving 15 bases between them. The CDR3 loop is CASSYGHVDPNYGYTF. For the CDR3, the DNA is TGTGCCAGCAGTTACGGTCATGTAGATCCCAACTATGGCTACACCTTC.

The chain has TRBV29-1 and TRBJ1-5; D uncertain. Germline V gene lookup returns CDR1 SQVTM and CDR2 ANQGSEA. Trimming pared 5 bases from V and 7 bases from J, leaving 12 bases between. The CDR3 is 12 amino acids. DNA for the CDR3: TGCAGCGTTTGGAACGGGGAGCAGCCCCAGCATTTT. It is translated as CSVWNGEQPQHF.

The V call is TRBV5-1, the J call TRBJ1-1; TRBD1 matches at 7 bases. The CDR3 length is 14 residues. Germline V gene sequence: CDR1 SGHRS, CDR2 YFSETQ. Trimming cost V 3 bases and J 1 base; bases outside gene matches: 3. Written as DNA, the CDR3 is TGCGCCAGCAGCTCCCGGACAGGGAACACTGAAGCTTTCTTT. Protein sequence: CASSSRTGNTEAFF.